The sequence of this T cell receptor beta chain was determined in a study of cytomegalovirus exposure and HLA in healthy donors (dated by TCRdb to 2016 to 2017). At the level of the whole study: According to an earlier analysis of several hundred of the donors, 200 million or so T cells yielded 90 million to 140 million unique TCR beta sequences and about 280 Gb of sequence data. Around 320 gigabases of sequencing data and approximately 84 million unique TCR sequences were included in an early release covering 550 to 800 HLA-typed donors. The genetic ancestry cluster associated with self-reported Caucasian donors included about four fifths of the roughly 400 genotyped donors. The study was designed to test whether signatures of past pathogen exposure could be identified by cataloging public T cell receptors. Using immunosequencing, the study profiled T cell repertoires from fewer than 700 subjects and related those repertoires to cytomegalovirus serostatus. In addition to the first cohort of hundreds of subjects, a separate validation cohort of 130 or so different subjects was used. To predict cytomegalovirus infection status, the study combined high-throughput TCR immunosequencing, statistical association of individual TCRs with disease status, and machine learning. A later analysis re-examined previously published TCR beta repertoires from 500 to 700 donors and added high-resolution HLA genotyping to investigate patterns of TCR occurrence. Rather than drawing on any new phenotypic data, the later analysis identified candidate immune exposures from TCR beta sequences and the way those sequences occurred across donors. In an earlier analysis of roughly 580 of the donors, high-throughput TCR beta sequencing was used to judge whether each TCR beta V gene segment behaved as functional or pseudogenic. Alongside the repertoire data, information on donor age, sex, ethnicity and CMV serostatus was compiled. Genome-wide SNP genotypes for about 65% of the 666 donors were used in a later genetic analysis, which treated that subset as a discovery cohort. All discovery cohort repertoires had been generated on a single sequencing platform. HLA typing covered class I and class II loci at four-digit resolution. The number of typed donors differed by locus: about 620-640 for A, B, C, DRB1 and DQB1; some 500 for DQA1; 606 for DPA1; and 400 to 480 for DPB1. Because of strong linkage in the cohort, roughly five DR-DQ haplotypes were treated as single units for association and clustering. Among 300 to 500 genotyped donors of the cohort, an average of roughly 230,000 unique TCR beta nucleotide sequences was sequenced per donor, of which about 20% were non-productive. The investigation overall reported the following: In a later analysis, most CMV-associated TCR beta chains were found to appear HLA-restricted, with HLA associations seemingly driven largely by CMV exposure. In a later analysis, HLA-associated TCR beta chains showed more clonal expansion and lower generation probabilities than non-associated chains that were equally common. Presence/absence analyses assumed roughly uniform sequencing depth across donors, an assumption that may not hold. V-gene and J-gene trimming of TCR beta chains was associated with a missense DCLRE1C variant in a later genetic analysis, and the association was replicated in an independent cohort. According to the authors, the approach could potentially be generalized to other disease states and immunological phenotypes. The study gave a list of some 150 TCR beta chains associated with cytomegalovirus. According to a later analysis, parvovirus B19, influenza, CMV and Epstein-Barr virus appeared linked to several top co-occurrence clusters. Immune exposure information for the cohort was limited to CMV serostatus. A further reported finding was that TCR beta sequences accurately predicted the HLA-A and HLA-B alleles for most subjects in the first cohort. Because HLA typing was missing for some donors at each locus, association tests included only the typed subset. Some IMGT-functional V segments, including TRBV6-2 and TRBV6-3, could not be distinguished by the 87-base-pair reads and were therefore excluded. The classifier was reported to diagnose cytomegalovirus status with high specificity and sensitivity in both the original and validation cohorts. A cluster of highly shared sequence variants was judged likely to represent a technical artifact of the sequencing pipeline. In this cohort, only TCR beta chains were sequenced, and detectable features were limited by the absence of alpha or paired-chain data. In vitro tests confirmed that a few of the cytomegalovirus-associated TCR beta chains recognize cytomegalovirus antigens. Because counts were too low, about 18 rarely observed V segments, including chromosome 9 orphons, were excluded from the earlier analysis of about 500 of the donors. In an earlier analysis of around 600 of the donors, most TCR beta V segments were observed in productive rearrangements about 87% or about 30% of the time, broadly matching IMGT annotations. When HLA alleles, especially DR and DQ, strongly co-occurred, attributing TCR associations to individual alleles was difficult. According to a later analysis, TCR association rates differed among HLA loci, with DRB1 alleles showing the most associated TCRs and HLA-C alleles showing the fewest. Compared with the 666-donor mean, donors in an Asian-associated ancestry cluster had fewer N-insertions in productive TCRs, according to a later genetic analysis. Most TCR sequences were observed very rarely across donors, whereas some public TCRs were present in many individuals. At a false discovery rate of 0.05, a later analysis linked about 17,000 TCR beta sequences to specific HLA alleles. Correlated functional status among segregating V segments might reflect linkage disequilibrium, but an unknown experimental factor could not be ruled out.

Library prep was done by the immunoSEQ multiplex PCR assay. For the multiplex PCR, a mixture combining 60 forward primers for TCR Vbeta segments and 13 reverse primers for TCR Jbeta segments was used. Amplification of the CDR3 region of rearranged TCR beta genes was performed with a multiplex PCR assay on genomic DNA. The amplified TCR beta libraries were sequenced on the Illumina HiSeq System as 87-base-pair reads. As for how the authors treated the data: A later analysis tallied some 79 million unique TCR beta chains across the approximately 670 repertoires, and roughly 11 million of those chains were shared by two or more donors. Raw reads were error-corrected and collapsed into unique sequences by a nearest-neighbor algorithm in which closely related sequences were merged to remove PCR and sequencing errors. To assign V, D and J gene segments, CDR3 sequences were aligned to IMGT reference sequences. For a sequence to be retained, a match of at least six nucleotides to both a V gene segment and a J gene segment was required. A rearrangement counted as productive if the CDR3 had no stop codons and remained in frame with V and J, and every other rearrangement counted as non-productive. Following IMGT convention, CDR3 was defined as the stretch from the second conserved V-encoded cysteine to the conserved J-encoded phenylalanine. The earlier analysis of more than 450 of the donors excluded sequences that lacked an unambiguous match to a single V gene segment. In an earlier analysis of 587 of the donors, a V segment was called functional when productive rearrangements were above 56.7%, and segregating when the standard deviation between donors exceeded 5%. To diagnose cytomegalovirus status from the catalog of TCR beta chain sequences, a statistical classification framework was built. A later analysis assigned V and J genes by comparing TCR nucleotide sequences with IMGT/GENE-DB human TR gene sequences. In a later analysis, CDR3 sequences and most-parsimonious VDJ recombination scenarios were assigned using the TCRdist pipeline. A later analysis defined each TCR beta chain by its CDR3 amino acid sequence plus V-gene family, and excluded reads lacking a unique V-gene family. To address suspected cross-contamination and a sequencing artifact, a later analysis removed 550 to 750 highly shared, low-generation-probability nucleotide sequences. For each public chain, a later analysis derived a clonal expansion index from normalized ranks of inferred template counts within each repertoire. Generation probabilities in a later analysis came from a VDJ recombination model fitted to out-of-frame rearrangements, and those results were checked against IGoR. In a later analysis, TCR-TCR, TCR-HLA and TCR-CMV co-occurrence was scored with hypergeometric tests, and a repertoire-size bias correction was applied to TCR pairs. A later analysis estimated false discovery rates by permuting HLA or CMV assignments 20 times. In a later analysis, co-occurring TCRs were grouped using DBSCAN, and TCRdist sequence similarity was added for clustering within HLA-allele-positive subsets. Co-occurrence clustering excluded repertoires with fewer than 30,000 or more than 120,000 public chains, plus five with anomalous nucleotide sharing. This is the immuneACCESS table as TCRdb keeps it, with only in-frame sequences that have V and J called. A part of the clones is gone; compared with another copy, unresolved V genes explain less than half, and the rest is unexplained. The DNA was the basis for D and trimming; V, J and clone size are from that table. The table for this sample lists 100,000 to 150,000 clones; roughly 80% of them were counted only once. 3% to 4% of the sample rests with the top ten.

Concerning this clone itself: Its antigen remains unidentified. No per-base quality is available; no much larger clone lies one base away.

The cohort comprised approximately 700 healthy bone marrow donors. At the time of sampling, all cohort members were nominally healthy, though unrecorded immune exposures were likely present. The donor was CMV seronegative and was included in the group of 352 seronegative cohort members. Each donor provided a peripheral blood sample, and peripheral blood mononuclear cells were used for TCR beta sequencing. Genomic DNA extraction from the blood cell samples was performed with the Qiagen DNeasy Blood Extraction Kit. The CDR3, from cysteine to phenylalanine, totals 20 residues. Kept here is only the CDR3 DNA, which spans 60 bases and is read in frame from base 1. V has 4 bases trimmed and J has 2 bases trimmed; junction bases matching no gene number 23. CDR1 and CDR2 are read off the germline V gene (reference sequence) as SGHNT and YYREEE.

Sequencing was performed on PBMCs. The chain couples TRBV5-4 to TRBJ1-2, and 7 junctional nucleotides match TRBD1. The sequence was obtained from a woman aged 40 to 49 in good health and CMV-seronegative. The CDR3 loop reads CASSLYGGLGQFSQNYGYTF. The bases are TGTGCCAGCAGCCTCTATGGGGGGTTGGGACAGTTTTCACAAAACTATGGCTACACCTTC.